This T cell receptor beta chain was observed in a study of cytomegalovirus exposure and HLA in healthy donors. Study-level findings and limits: The study put 150 to 200 TCR beta chains on its list as cytomegalovirus-associated. The dataset shows that most TCR sequences were rare, while some public TCRs occurred in many donors.

Regarding this clone: No antigen is known for it.

The trim removed 4 bases at V and 6 bases at J, leaving 9 bases unmatched. The CDR3 totals 15 residues. Germline CDR1 and CDR2: SGHVS and FQNEAQ. The assay was immunoSEQ multiplex PCR, and TCRdb's table has in-frame clones only and misses some. Here the sample spans about 86,000 clones, 85% to 95% being singletons. The chain recombines TRBV7-8 with TRBJ2-3; 8 bases align to TRBD2. The receptor comes from a man younger than 35 in good health and CMV-seronegative. The sample was PBMCs. The CDR3 is CASSSDRGGWDTQYF. CDR3 nucleotide sequence: TGTGCCAGCAGCTCGGACCGGGGGGGCTGGGATACGCAGTATTTT.